Listed below are T cell receptor beta chains from one sample, sequenced in a study of metastatic and nonmetastatic thyroid tumors. MiXCR reprocessed the PCR reads for TCRdb. The sample has about 6,500 clones; 39% are singletons. Sequencing was carried out using tumor tissue. The receptors come from a female donor with papillary thyroid cancer or a benign thyroid nodule (not recorded which). Some clones in this sample may be carry-over from other donors' samples. Each CDR3 is given with its conserved first and last residue. A D gene is named only where the DNA matches it firmly. For some rows the clone size is stated as once, few or many, or as a class when expanded; others skip it.

d_gene: .
abundance: .
v_gene: TRBV5-5
j_gene: TRBJ2-7
CDR3nt: TGTGCCAGCAGCTTGCCAGGGAATTCCTACGAGCAGTACTTC
CDR3aa: CASSLPGNSYEQYF

d_gene: .
abundance: few
v_gene: TRBV6-5
j_gene: TRBJ1-1
CDR3nt: TGTGCCAGCAGTAAGACACAGGGAACGAACACTGAAGCTTTCTTT
CDR3aa: CASSKTQGTNTEAFF

d_gene: .
abundance: .
v_gene: TRBV6-5
j_gene: TRBJ2-5
CDR3nt: TGTGCCAGCAGTTACTCTACAATCGGAGGGGGTCAAGAGACCCAGTACTTC
CDR3aa: CASSYSTIGGGQETQYF

d_gene: .
abundance: .
v_gene: TRBV19
j_gene: TRBJ2-7
CDR3nt: TGTGCCAGTAGTATAGCCGGGACATCCTACGAGCAGTACTTC
CDR3aa: CASSIAGTSYEQYF

d_gene: TRBD1
abundance: .
v_gene: TRBV27
j_gene: TRBJ2-7
CDR3nt: TGTGCCAGCAGTTCCCTGACAGGGCCCTCCTACGAGCTGTACTTC
CDR3aa: CASSSLTGPSYELYF

d_gene: .
abundance: .
v_gene: TRBV5-6
j_gene: TRBJ1-1
CDR3nt: TGTGCCAGCAGGGAACGGGGATCCACTGAAGCTTTCTTT
CDR3aa: CASRERGSTEAFF

d_gene: .
abundance: .
v_gene: TRBV30
j_gene: TRBJ2-1
CDR3nt: TGTGCCTGGAGTCGGGAGACGAATGAGCAGTTCTTC
CDR3aa: CAWSRETNEQFF

d_gene: .
abundance: .
v_gene: TRBV6-5
j_gene: TRBJ1-1
CDR3nt: TGTGCCAGCACGTTCGGGGGGATTGAAGCTTTCTTT
CDR3aa: CASTFGGIEAFF

d_gene: .
abundance: few
v_gene: TRBV19
j_gene: TRBJ2-7
CDR3nt: TGTGCCAGTAGTATAGCCCGCACCTACGAGCAGTACTTC
CDR3aa: CASSIARTYEQYF

d_gene: TRBD1
abundance: few
v_gene: TRBV6-1
j_gene: TRBJ1-2
CDR3nt: TGTGCCAGCAGCCGTGACAGGGTAAATGGCTACACCTTC
CDR3aa: CASSRDRVNGYTF

d_gene: .
abundance: few
v_gene: TRBV27
j_gene: TRBJ2-7
CDR3nt: TGTGCCAGCAAGGTATCGGAAATTGGCTCCGAACAGTACTTC
CDR3aa: CASKVSEIGSEQYF

d_gene: TRBD2
abundance: few
v_gene: TRBV19
j_gene: TRBJ2-7
CDR3nt: TGTGCCAGTAGTCACGGGAGGGGGACAAGCTCCTACGAGCAGTACTTC
CDR3aa: CASSHGRGTSSYEQYF

d_gene: .
abundance: .
v_gene: TRBV27
j_gene: TRBJ2-1
CDR3nt: TGTGCCTCCGAAGGCAATGAGCAGTTCTTC
CDR3aa: CASEGNEQFF

d_gene: .
abundance: .
v_gene: TRBV29-1
j_gene: TRBJ2-7
CDR3nt: TGCAGCGTTGGTCTGGGAGGACGTAGCGAGCAGTACTTC
CDR3aa: CSVGLGGRSEQYF

d_gene: .
abundance: .
v_gene: TRBV24-1
j_gene: TRBJ1-1
CDR3nt: TGTGCCACCAGTGATGGGAGCCTGCCGCAAATCTTT
CDR3aa: CATSDGSLPQIF

d_gene: .
abundance: few
v_gene: TRBV7-6
j_gene: TRBJ2-7
CDR3nt: TGTTCCAGCAGCCCAGGCGGGTGCGGCTCCTACGAGCAGTACTTC
CDR3aa: CSSSPGGCGSYEQYF

d_gene: .
abundance: .
v_gene: TRBV19
j_gene: TRBJ1-2
CDR3nt: TGTGCCAGTAGTATCGGGCGCGATTATGGCTACACCTTC
CDR3aa: CASSIGRDYGYTF

d_gene: .
abundance: large
v_gene: TRBV19
j_gene: TRBJ1-2
CDR3nt: TGTGCCAGTAGCTTACAGTCTAACTATGGCTACACCTTC
CDR3aa: CASSLQSNYGYTF

d_gene: .
abundance: few
v_gene: TRBV6-2/TRBV6-3
j_gene: TRBJ2-5
CDR3nt: TGTGCCAGCAGTTACAGGGCGGGGGCGGGAGAGACCCAGTACTTC
CDR3aa: CASSYRAGAGETQYF

d_gene: .
abundance: .
v_gene: TRBV20-1
j_gene: TRBJ1-1
CDR3nt: TGCAGTGCTCCCACGGGATGGACTGAAGCTTTCTTT
CDR3aa: CSAPTGWTEAFF

d_gene: TRBD1
abundance: .
v_gene: TRBV6-1
j_gene: TRBJ1-2
CDR3nt: TGTGCCAGCAGTGAAGGGGACAGCCCCTATGGCTACACCTTC
CDR3aa: CASSEGDSPYGYTF

d_gene: TRBD2
abundance: .
v_gene: TRBV5-1
j_gene: TRBJ2-5
CDR3nt: TGCGCCAGCAGCTTCGGACTAGCGGGAGGCCCCGACCAAGAGACCCAGTACTTC
CDR3aa: CASSFGLAGGPDQETQYF

d_gene: TRBD2
abundance: many
v_gene: TRBV7-9
j_gene: TRBJ2-1
CDR3nt: TGTGCCAGCAGCTCGCCTAGCTCGGGACTAGCGGACGAGGCTTCCAAGGAGCAGTTCTTC
CDR3aa: CASSSPSSGLADEASKEQFF

d_gene: TRBD2
abundance: .
v_gene: TRBV20-1
j_gene: TRBJ2-1
CDR3nt: TGCAGTGCTAGAGATACTAGCGGCTACAATGAGCAGTTCTTC
CDR3aa: CSARDTSGYNEQFF

d_gene: .
abundance: many
v_gene: TRBV5-6
j_gene: TRBJ2-7
CDR3nt: TGTGCCAGCAGCTTTGAGTACGAGCAGTACTTC
CDR3aa: CASSFEYEQYF

d_gene: TRBD2
abundance: medium-sized
v_gene: TRBV6-1
j_gene: TRBJ2-3
CDR3nt: TGTGCCAGCAGTACTAGCGGGAGGCACTCCACAGATACGCAGTATTTT
CDR3aa: CASSTSGRHSTDTQYF

d_gene: TRBD2
abundance: .
v_gene: TRBV6-2/TRBV6-3
j_gene: TRBJ2-7
CDR3nt: TGTGCCAGCAGTTACCAACCTAGCGGGTTGGACCCGTTCTACGAGCAGTACTTC
CDR3aa: CASSYQPSGLDPFYEQYF

d_gene: TRBD1
abundance: few
v_gene: TRBV11-2
j_gene: TRBJ1-6
CDR3nt: TGTGCCAGCGGGACCGTTTGGACAGGCCCTAATTCACCCCTCCACTTT
CDR3aa: CASGTVWTGPNSPLHF

d_gene: .
abundance: .
v_gene: TRBV18
j_gene: TRBJ2-6
CDR3nt: TGTGCCAGCTCACCTGAGTTGACGGGGGCCAACGTCCTGACTTTC
CDR3aa: CASSPELTGANVLTF

d_gene: .
abundance: few
v_gene: TRBV6-1
j_gene: TRBJ2-7
CDR3nt: TGTGCCAGCAATCGGCAGGGACTCGACGAGCAGTACTTC
CDR3aa: CASNRQGLDEQYF

d_gene: .
abundance: .
v_gene: TRBV18
j_gene: TRBJ1-6
CDR3nt: TGTGCCAGCCGCCCGAATGATTCACCTCTCCACTTT
CDR3aa: CASRPNDSPLHF

d_gene: TRBD2
abundance: large
v_gene: TRBV6-6
j_gene: TRBJ2-7
CDR3nt: TGTGCCAGCAGTTATGGAGGGAGGGGCTACGAGCAGTACTTC
CDR3aa: CASSYGGRGYEQYF

d_gene: TRBD1
abundance: few
v_gene: TRBV27
j_gene: TRBJ2-7
CDR3nt: TGTGCCAGCAGTCGGACAGGGGGGGTCAGCGAGCAGTACTTC
CDR3aa: CASSRTGGVSEQYF

d_gene: .
abundance: large
v_gene: TRBV30
j_gene: TRBJ1-1
CDR3nt: TGTGCCTGGAGCCGTCAACCGAACACTGAAGCTTTCTTT
CDR3aa: CAWSRQPNTEAFF

d_gene: .
abundance: .
v_gene: TRBV4-1
j_gene: TRBJ2-1
CDR3nt: TGCGCCAGCAGCCAAGAACAGTTAAGCTCCTACACTGATCAGTTCTTC
CDR3aa: CASSQEQLSSYTDQFF

d_gene: TRBD2
abundance: few
v_gene: TRBV4-2
j_gene: TRBJ2-3
CDR3nt: TGTGCCAGCAGCCTAAAGCGGGAGAGGGGAGATACGCAGTATTTT
CDR3aa: CASSLKRERGDTQYF

d_gene: .
abundance: medium-sized
v_gene: TRBV7-2
j_gene: TRBJ1-4
CDR3nt: TGTGCCAGCAGCTTAGAGCTGAATGAAAAACTGTTTTTT
CDR3aa: CASSLELNEKLFF

d_gene: TRBD2
abundance: .
v_gene: TRBV20-1
j_gene: TRBJ2-1
CDR3nt: TGCAGTACTAGAGTTAGCGGGGATGCGCAGTTCTTC
CDR3aa: CSTRVSGDAQFF

d_gene: .
abundance: .
v_gene: TRBV7-2
j_gene: TRBJ2-7
CDR3nt: TGTGCCAGCCAGATCAGCCCAGGGTCCTACGAGCAGTACTTC
CDR3aa: CASQISPGSYEQYF

d_gene: .
abundance: .
v_gene: TRBV30
j_gene: TRBJ1-2
CDR3nt: TGTGCCTGGGGACGGAACTATGGCTACACCTTC
CDR3aa: CAWGRNYGYTF

d_gene: .
abundance: few
v_gene: TRBV28
j_gene: TRBJ2-7
CDR3nt: TGTGCCAGCAGTTTAGAGACTACCTACGAGCAGTACTTC
CDR3aa: CASSLETTYEQYF

d_gene: .
abundance: large
v_gene: TRBV27
j_gene: TRBJ1-1
CDR3nt: TGTGCCAGCAGGGGGCGAAAGGTCACTGAAGCTTTCTTT
CDR3aa: CASRGRKVTEAFF

d_gene: .
abundance: .
v_gene: TRBV30
j_gene: TRBJ2-5
CDR3nt: TGTGCCTGGAGTGTCGGGATCCAAGAGACCCAGTACTTC
CDR3aa: CAWSVGIQETQYF

d_gene: .
abundance: .
v_gene: TRBV6-1
j_gene: TRBJ2-5
CDR3nt: TGTGCCAGCAGTGAAGCGTGGGGGCAGGGGGAGACCCAGTACTTC
CDR3aa: CASSEAWGQGETQYF

d_gene: TRBD1
abundance: .
v_gene: TRBV20-1
j_gene: TRBJ2-1
CDR3nt: TGCAGTGCTGGGACAGGGGGCAATTCCTACAATGAGCAGTTCTTC
CDR3aa: CSAGTGGNSYNEQFF

d_gene: TRBD2
abundance: medium-sized
v_gene: TRBV12-3/TRBV12-4
j_gene: TRBJ2-5
CDR3nt: TGTGCCAGCAGTTCCGCGGGAGGGGTACAAGAGACCCAGTACTTC
CDR3aa: CASSSAGGVQETQYF

d_gene: .
abundance: .
v_gene: TRBV6-1
j_gene: TRBJ1-6
CDR3nt: TGTGCCAGCAGAAAGAATCAGGGGACGGTTAATTCACCCCTCCACTTT
CDR3aa: CASRKNQGTVNSPLHF